Listed below are T cell receptor beta chains from one sample, sequenced in a study of cytomegalovirus exposure and HLA in healthy donors. This table comes from immunoSEQ multiplex PCR, and its TCRdb copy is limited to in-frame clones, with some not included. The repertoire includes 150,000 or so clones, about four fifths of them detected once, and roughly 1.5% sits in the top ten. Specimen: PBMCs. The receptors stem from a male donor in good health and CMV-seronegative. The CDR3 runs from the conserved cysteine through the conserved F or W. A D gene is named only where the DNA matches it firmly. Size values are once, few and many counts, or a class for expanded clones, and some rows have none.

>.|TRBV6-5|.|TRBJ2-2
TGTGCCAGCAGTTACGTGTCCCGGGGTCCCGGGGAGCTGTTTTTT
CASSYVSRGPGELFF
>.|TRBV4-1|.|TRBJ2-5
TGCGCCAGCAGCACAGGTACCCAAGAGACCCAGTACTTC
CASSTGTQETQYF
>TRBD2|TRBV29-1|.|TRBJ2-7
TGCAGCGTTGCCGGGACTAGCGGGAGCGGTTACGAGCAGTACTTC
CSVAGTSGSGYEQYF
>.|TRBV5-8|.|TRBJ2-7
TGTGCCAGCAGCTTAAAACAGGTTTACGAGCAGTACTTC
CASSLKQVYEQYF
>.|TRBV4-1|.|TRBJ2-7
TGCGCCAGCAGCCAACGGACAGACTACGAGCAGTACTTC
CASSQRTDYEQYF
>TRBD2|TRBV6-6|.|TRBJ2-1
TGTGCCAGCAGTGAGGCTAGCGGGAGGCCCGGTCAGTTCTTC
CASSEASGRPGQFF
>TRBD2|TRBV7-9|once|TRBJ2-7
TGTTCCAGCAGCCCCTCGGGAGCGGGAGACAGAAACGAGCAGTACTTC
CSSSPSGAGDRNEQYF
>TRBD2|TRBV19|.|TRBJ2-1
TGTGCCAGTAGTGTCGACGCGGGGGGAGGATTCAATGAGCAGTTCTTC
CASSVDAGGGFNEQFF
>.|TRBV5-7|.|TRBJ2-1
TGTGCCAGCAGCTTGGTACCTTCAGGGGTATACAATGAGCAGTTCTTC
CASSLVPSGVYNEQFF
>.|TRBV19|.|TRBJ1-5
TGTGCCAGTAGTATAGTCGATCAGCCCCAGCATTTT
CASSIVDQPQHF
>.|TRBV5-1|.|TRBJ2-3
TGCGCCAGCAGCTTGGGACAGGACACAGATACGCAGTATTTT
CASSLGQDTDTQYF
>.|TRBV28|.|TRBJ2-7
TGTGCCAGCCTCGAGGCCGGGAGTACGAATTCCGAGCAGTACTTC
CASLEAGSTNSEQYF
>.|TRBV28|.|TRBJ2-2
TGTGCCAGCAGCCTCTACACCGGGGAGCTGTTTTTT
CASSLYTGELFF
>.|TRBV19|.|TRBJ1-5
TGTGCCAGTACCAAACTTGATGGCAATCAGCCCCAGCATTTT
CASTKLDGNQPQHF
>.|TRBV6-6|.|TRBJ2-1
TGTGCCAGCAGTACGACAGGAAACAATGAGCAGTTCTTC
CASSTTGNNEQFF
>.|TRBV2|.|TRBJ2-4
TGTGCCAGCATTTTCTCCAAAAACATTCAGTACTTC
CASIFSKNIQYF
>.|TRBV6-5|.|TRBJ1-5
TGTGCCAGCAGTGCCCTGGGCCGAGATCAGCCCCAGCATTTT
CASSALGRDQPQHF
>TRBD1|TRBV6-5|.|TRBJ1-4
TGTGCCAGCAGTTACGGAAGGGGGCTAGGTGAAAAACTGTTTTTT
CASSYGRGLGEKLFF
>.|TRBV4-2|.|TRBJ2-2
TGTGCCAGCAGCCAAGATCCAGGGAACACCGGGGAGCTGTTTTTT
CASSQDPGNTGELFF
>TRBD1|TRBV7-9|.|TRBJ2-5
TGTGCCAGCAGCTTAAGTGTTGGACGACAGGGTTCGAGGGAGACCCAGTACTTC
CASSLSVGRQGSRETQYF
>TRBD1|TRBV9|.|TRBJ2-6
TGTGCCAGCAGCGTAGCTACTAGGGGGCCTGGCTCTGGGGCCAACGTCCTGACTTTC
CASSVATRGPGSGANVLTF
>.|TRBV27|.|TRBJ1-1
TGTGCCAGCAGTTTATCTGGCAGGGTTGGGAACACTGAAGCTTTCTTT
CASSLSGRVGNTEAFF